Detailed here is one T cell receptor beta chain. The V and J ends lost 1 base and 6 bases, in that order; junction bases with no gene match: 7. The CDR3 sequence is 15 residues long. In germline, CDR1 is MGHRA, CDR2 YSYEKL. In the source study's methods: Reference gene primer amplification gave estimated nucleated cell counts. The protocol was immunoSEQ multiplex PCR, while the TCRdb copy is restricted to in-frame clones and leaves out a portion. D and trimming were read from the DNA, whereas the V and J calls and clone size are those reported in that table. The table lists roughly 160,000 clones, approximately 80% of them singletons. Participants were aged roughly 18 to 90 years, lived in about two dozen US areas, and enrolled virtually. This sample is part of a study of blood T cell repertoires in COVID-19. About the research overall: T cells, B-cell-depleted T cells, or PBMCs supplied cDNA or gDNA.

V and J are TRBV4-1 and TRBJ1-2; TRBD1 agrees at 8 bases. The source material was PBMCs or T cells enriched from blood (not recorded which). The receptor was isolated from a man aged 50-60 years who had recovered from COVID-19. CDR3 protein: CASSQVDREGDGYTF. Here the CDR3 DNA reads TGCGCCAGCAGCCAAGTGGACAGGGAGGGAGATGGCTACACCTTC.